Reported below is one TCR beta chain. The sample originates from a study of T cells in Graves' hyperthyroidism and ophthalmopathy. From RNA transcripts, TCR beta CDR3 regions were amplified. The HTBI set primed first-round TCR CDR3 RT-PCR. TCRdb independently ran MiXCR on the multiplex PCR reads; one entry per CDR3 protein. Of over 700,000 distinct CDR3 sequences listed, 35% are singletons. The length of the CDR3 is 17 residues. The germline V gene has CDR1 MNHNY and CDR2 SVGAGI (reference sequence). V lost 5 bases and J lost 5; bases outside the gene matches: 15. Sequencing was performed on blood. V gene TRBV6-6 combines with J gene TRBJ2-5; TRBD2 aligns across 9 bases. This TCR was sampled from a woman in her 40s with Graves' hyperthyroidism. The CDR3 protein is CASSEPARAGGGETQYF. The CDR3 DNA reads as TGTGCCAGCAGTGAACCCGCACGAGCGGGGGGAGGGGAGACCCAGTACTTC.